The 14 T cell receptor beta chains below were found in one sample sequenced in a study of OX40 agonist ivuxolimab in advanced cancers. Method: immunoSEQ multiplex PCR; TCRdb's copy keeps in-frame clones and lacks some. The data contain more than 50,000 clones, 91% of them singletons. This sample comprised CD4+ or CD8+ T cells sorted from blood, obtained in a trial of the OX40 agonist ivuxolimab. The receptors shown here come from an adult with an advanced solid tumor such as melanoma, head and neck, liver or kidney cancer.

The chain carries TRBV7-8 and TRBJ1-2; TRBD1 matches 9 bases. J was trimmed by 3 bases and V by 5 bases; bases with no gene match: 10. Germline V lookup: CDR1 SGHVS, CDR2 FQNEAQ. The CDR3 runs 16 residues. The DNA of the CDR3 is TGTGCCAGCAGCCCTGGGTTACAGGGGGCAGACTATGGCTACACCTTC. Encoded protein: CASSPGLQGADYGYTF.

The chain carries TRBV27 and TRBJ1-1, with D maybe TRBD1 (6 bases). Germline V lookup: CDR1 MNHEY, CDR2 SMNVEV (reference sequence). Trimming pared 8 bases from V and 5 bases from J, leaving 15 bases between. The CDR3 is made up of 13 amino acids. The CDR3 sequence: CASSGQLETEAFF. DNA for the CDR3: TGTGCCAGCTCCGGACAGTTAGAAACTGAAGCTTTCTTT.

This chain links TRBV7-9 with TRBJ2-3; D uncertain. In germline, CDR1 is SEHNR, CDR2 FQNEAQ (reference sequence). The CDR3 spans 14 residues. V was clipped by 4 bases and J by 2 bases, with 10 bases between them. CDR3 protein: CASSSLLLTDTQYF. In DNA, the CDR3 is TGTGCCAGCAGCTCGTTACTACTCACAGATACGCAGTATTTT.

The chain couples TRBV28 to TRBJ1-2, with TRBD1 matching over 9 bases. CDR1 is MDHEN and CDR2 is SYDVKM in the germline V gene. This CDR3 region has 13 residues. The V segment lost 5 bases and the J segment 8 bases; nucleotides outside the gene matches: 6. CDR3 in amino acids: CASSMNRGLGYTF. In DNA, the CDR3 is TGTGCCAGCAGTATGAACAGGGGGCTGGGCTACACCTTC.

The chain recombines TRBV6-6 with TRBJ2-1, with D possibly matching TRBD2 (5 bases). Germline CDR1 MNHNY, CDR2 SVGAGI (reference sequence). The CDR3 sequence is 12 residues long. The ends were cut back, 7 bases at V and 6 bases at J, with 10 bases in the middle. The CDR3 DNA reads TGTGCCAGCACCGGTGCGGGCAATGAGCAGTTCTTC. Translating gives CASTGAGNEQFF.

The chain joins TRBV19 to TRBJ1-5; 7 nucleotides line up with TRBD1. Germline V gene sequence: CDR1 LNHDA, CDR2 SQIVND (reference sequence). This CDR3 is 16 amino acids long. With V trimmed by 5 bases and J by 4 bases, 11 bases remained unmatched. The chain's CDR3 is CASSLSSRGLNQPQHF. CDR3 nucleotides: TGTGCCAGTAGTTTGTCCTCAAGGGGGCTTAATCAGCCCCAGCATTTT.

CDR3: CASSNQGSTYYGYTF. CDR3 in DNA: TGTGCCAGCAGCAACCAGGGAAGCACTTACTATGGCTACACCTTC. The rearrangement joins TRBV27 to TRBJ1-2, with D maybe TRBD1 (5 bases). Germline assignment: CDR1 MNHEY and CDR2 SMNVEV (reference sequence). This CDR3 comprises 15 residues. V lost 6 bases, J lost 3 bases, and 17 bases lay in between.

The chain joins TRBV2 to TRBJ2-5, with D uncertain. CDR1 is SNHLY and CDR2 is FYNNEI in the germline V gene. This CDR3 contains 12 residues. V lost 8 bases to trimming and J lost 3 bases, with 10 bases between them. In nucleotides, the CDR3 is TGTGCCAGCCTCGAAAGGGAAGAGACCCAGTACTTC. Amino acids: CASLEREETQYF.

V is TRBV6-1 and J is TRBJ1-2; 8 nucleotides match TRBD1. The CDR3 sequence is 14 residues long. The ends lost 3 bases at V and 6 bases at J; junction bases unmatched: 6. From germline, CDR1 is MNHNS and CDR2 SASEGT. The CDR3 DNA sequence: TGTGCCAGCAGTGACCAGGGGGCCGGGGATGGCTACACCTTC. Encoded protein: CASSDQGAGDGYTF.

The V gene is TRBV19, the J gene TRBJ2-2; D unresolved. Trimming stripped 4 bases from V and 0 bases from J, with 9 bases between. CDR1 and CDR2 from the germline V gene are LNHDA and SQIVND (reference sequence). The CDR3 is 15 residues long. The CDR3, as DNA: TGTGCCAGTAGTAAGGGCAGATCGAACACCGGGGAGCTGTTTTTT. Amino acids: CASSKGRSNTGELFF.

The DNA for the CDR3 is TGTGCCAGCAGCCAAACGGTAGCGGGAGGGCCGGAGACCCAGTACTTC. Residues: CASSQTVAGGPETQYF. This rearrangement joins TRBV5-4 to TRBJ2-5, with 11 bases aligning to TRBD2. The CDR3 has 16 amino acids. Germline CDR1 SGHNT, CDR2 YYREEE (reference sequence). V dropped 4 bases and J dropped 5; count of bases not matched to a gene: 10.

This rearrangement joins TRBV7-8 to TRBJ1-2, with a tentative D call TRBD1 (6 bases). Germline V gene lookup returns CDR1 SGHVS and CDR2 FQNEAQ. This CDR3 contains 13 residues. V was trimmed by 5 bases and J by 8 bases, leaving 15 bases between them. The CDR3 DNA reads as TGTGCCAGCAGCCAGGGGTCGGCCCCGGGCTACACCTTC. Its translation is CASSQGSAPGYTF.

This clone occurred once. CDR3 sequence reads: CASSVAQGTEAFF. CDR3 bases: TGTGCCAGCAGCGTAGCGCAAGGGACTGAAGCTTTCTTT. The rearrangement links TRBV9 to TRBJ1-1; unclear D gene. The ends were cut back, 0 bases at V and 5 bases at J, with 8 bases in the middle. In germline, CDR1 is SGDLS, CDR2 YYNGEE. The CDR3 has 13 residues.

The rearrangement joins TRBV18 to TRBJ1-1; D gene uncertain. Per the germline V gene, CDR1 is KGHSH and CDR2 is LQKENI. With 0 bases removed from V and 3 bases from J, the gap between germline ends came to 14 bases. The CDR3 extends over 16 amino acids. The DNA for the CDR3 is TGTGCCAGCTCACCACCCGGTCTAAGAGGCCACACTGAAGCTTTCTTT. It translates to CASSPPGLRGHTEAFF.